This T cell receptor (beta chain) was retrieved from a study of blood T cell repertoires in COVID-19. The CDR3 has 18 amino acids. V shed 5 bases, J shed 0 bases, and the junction held 14 bases outside the gene matches. Per germline, CDR1 SGHTA and CDR2 FQGNSA. Those enrolled, adults aged 18 to 89 years, came from fewer than 25 US areas. Sequenced by immunoSEQ multiplex PCR; TCRdb stores in-frame clones only, minus some. The sample consists of 200,000 to 250,000 clones, approximately 84% of them appearing once. The sequencing input was PBMCs or T cells enriched from blood (not recorded which). The receptor was derived from a man aged 40-55 years who had recovered from COVID-19. This chain uses TRBV7-2 with TRBJ1-2, with 8 bases fitting TRBD1. As DNA, the CDR3 is TGTGCCAGCAGCCCCAGCTTTCGGGACAGGACCTCTAACTATGGCTACACCTTC. Its translation is CASSPSFRDRTSNYGYTF.